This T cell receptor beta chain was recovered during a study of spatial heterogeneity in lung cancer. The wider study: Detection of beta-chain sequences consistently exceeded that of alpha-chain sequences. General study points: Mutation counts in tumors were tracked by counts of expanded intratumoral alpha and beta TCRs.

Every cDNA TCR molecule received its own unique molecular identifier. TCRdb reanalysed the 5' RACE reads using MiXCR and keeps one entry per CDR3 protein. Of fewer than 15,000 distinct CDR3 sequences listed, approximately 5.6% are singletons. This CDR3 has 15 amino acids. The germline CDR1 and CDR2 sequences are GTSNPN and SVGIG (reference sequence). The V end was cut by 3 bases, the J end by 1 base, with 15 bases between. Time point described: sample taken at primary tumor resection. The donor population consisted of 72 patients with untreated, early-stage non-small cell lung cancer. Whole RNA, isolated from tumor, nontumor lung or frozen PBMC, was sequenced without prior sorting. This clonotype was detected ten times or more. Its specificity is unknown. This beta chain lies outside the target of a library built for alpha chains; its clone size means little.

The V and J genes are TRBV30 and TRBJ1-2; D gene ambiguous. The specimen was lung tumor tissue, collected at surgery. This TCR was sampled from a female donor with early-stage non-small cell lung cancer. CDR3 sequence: CAWSLQDHRNYGYTF. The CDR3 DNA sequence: TGTGCCTGGAGCCTCCAGGACCACCGTAACTATGGCTACACCTTC.